One TCR beta chain is described in this entry. Its antigen is still unknown. No base quality values were provided; no much bigger clone lies one nucleotide off. These data belong to a study of blood T cell repertoires in COVID-19 (TCRdb year 2020). About the full investigation: Samples covering the acute and convalescent phases of COVID-19 were provided by collaborators in the United States, Italy and Spain. The material from the prospective study consisted of cDNA or gDNA derived from T cells, B-cell-depleted T cells, or PBMCs. The dataset comprised deeply sampled blood TCRbeta repertoires from subjects exposed to, actively infected with, or recovered from COVID-19. The repertoires were released in a freely available public database meant as a resource for research on the immune response to SARS-CoV-2. The samples were drawn from two sources: the first 160 participants of the ongoing ImmuneRACE study, and 1,200 or so subjects contributed by 6 global collaborators. The sample metadata nearly always contained a de-identified subject ID, COVID-19 status, age in years and sex. HLA class I and class II types, where available, came from metadata supplied by the sample provider rather than from assay-based typing. Study-wide findings and limitations: The quantity of clinical and demographic metadata differed by source and by participant and was supplied without curation.

From V the trimming removes 3 bases and from J it removes 9 bases, while the gene matches leave 12 bases of the junction unaccounted for. The germline V gene (reference sequence) sets CDR1 to LNHDA and CDR2 to SQIVND. From the cysteine through the phenylalanine, the CDR3 covers 16 amino acids. The only DNA kept is the CDR3, 48 bases in frame from the first base. Whole blood was collected in K2EDTA tubes by collaborating institutions according to the institutions' own protocols. For TCRbeta analysis, collaborators shipped samples as frozen whole blood, isolated PBMCs, or DNA extracted from either of those sample types. TCRbeta CDR3 regions were amplified from genomic DNA using the immunoSEQ Assay, a bias-controlled multiplex PCR. The authors' pipeline ran thus. The number of nucleated cells in each sample was estimated from the amplification of reference gene primers within the assay. To quantify the absolute abundance of each unique TCRbeta CDR3 rearrangement, sequence reads were collapsed and filtered. For each sample, productive Simpson clonality was calculated as the square root of Simpson's diversity index over productive rearrangements. Not all clones reach the TCRdb copy of this immuneACCESS table, which keeps in-frame sequences only. Checked studies attribute under half of the gap to unresolved V genes and leave the rest unexplained. D and trimming come from the DNA, and the V and J calls and clone size come from that table. For this sample there are fewer than 85,000 clones; about 90% appear just once. 4.5% to 7% of the sample is held by the ten biggest clonotypes.

This sequence originates from a man aged 45-65 years with active COVID-19. This sequence uses TRBV19 and TRBJ2-1, with 9 junctional bases fitting TRBD2. The sample comprised peripheral blood. The CDR3 loop reads CASSIFGTSIESEQFF. The DNA sequence follows: TGTGCCAGTAGTATCTTCGGGACTAGCATCGAATCTGAGCAGTTCTTC.